These T cell receptor beta chains were read from a single sample in a study of OX40 agonist ivuxolimab in advanced cancers. The repertoire was sequenced with immunoSEQ multiplex PCR; TCRdb's copy has only in-frame clones and lacks some. The sample lists roughly 64,000 clones; less than 95% were seen once. The specimen comprised CD4+ or CD8+ T cells sorted from blood, sampled in a trial of the OX40 agonist ivuxolimab. The receptor source for this set is an adult with an advanced solid tumor such as melanoma, head and neck, liver or kidney cancer. The CDR3 runs from the conserved cysteine through the conserved F or W. D genes are given only for firm matches. The listing skips clone size in some rows; elsewhere it reads once, few, many or a size class.

CDR3 protein | CDR3 DNA | D gene | V gene | CDR3 length | clone size | J gene
CAISGSKDQPQHF | TGTGCCATCAGTGGTTCAAAGGATCAGCCCCAGCATTTT | . | TRBV10-3 | 13 | . | TRBJ1-5
CASNPLRTEAFF | TGTGCCAGCAATCCGTTAAGGACTGAAGCTTTCTTT | . | TRBV2 | 12 | few | TRBJ1-1
CASSSQPLYGYTF | TGTGCCAGCTCGTCCCAGCCGCTCTATGGCTACACCTTC | . | TRBV28 | 13 | once | TRBJ1-2
CASSPGHSFDQPQHF | TGTGCCAGCAGTCCAGGCCATTCCTTTGACCAGCCCCAGCATTTT | . | TRBV28 | 15 | . | TRBJ1-5
CASSPSPASTDTQYF | TGTGCCAGCTCACCATCCCCCGCTAGCACAGATACGCAGTATTTT | . | TRBV18 | 15 | . | TRBJ2-3
CATSSTGNYGYTF | TGTGCCACCAGCAGTACAGGGAACTATGGCTACACCTTC | . | TRBV15 | 13 | . | TRBJ1-2
CASSQDEASGRSTQYF | TGCGCCAGCAGCCAAGATGAGGCTAGCGGGAGAAGTACGCAGTATTTT | TRBD2 | TRBV4-1 | 16 | . | TRBJ2-3
CASSLEGETQYF | TGTGCCAGCAGCTTAGAGGGGGAGACCCAGTACTTC | . | TRBV11-3 | 12 | . | TRBJ2-5
CAWNPGQNQPQHF | TGTGCCTGGAATCCGGGCCAAAATCAGCCCCAGCATTTT | . | TRBV30 | 13 | . | TRBJ1-5
CASNWDRRAGNTIYF | TGTGCCAGCAATTGGGACAGGAGGGCTGGAAACACCATATATTTT | TRBD1 | TRBV2 | 15 | . | TRBJ1-3
CASNRGRETQYF | TGTGCCAGCAACAGGGGGCGAGAGACCCAGTACTTC | TRBD1 | TRBV2 | 12 | . | TRBJ2-5
CASSVGGVLDEQYF | TGTGCCAGCAGCGTAGGGGGAGTCTTGGACGAGCAGTACTTC | . | TRBV9 | 14 | . | TRBJ2-7